This TCR beta chain is from a study of sequential checkpoint blockade in melanoma. The CDR3 has 13 amino acids. Trimming cost V 10 bases and J 0 bases, with 12 bases left between them. From germline, CDR1 is MDHEN and CDR2 SYDVKM. Regarding treatment: randomized to nivolumab then ipilimumab (arm A) or the reverse (arm B). This clone has more than one count but fewer than ten. Its antigen is as yet unknown. Clones were sequenced by immunoSEQ multiplex PCR, and TCRdb holds only the in-frame ones, with some missing. Altogether over 5,500 clones are present, 20% to 25% being singletons, with the ten largest covering roughly 15%. Points from the study as a whole: Mutational load did not correlate with tumor T-cell fraction or clonality. In arm A, pretreatment tumor clonality was associated with response.

Source: tumor tissue (inferred from file names), taken from a patient given nivolumab and ipilimumab in sequence. This rearrangement joins TRBV28 to TRBJ1-1, with a possible D match to TRBD1 (5 bases). The receptor's source is a human donor with melanoma. The CDR3 here is CATQDTMNTEAFF. DNA for the CDR3: TGTGCCACCCAGGACACAATGAACACTGAAGCTTTCTTT.